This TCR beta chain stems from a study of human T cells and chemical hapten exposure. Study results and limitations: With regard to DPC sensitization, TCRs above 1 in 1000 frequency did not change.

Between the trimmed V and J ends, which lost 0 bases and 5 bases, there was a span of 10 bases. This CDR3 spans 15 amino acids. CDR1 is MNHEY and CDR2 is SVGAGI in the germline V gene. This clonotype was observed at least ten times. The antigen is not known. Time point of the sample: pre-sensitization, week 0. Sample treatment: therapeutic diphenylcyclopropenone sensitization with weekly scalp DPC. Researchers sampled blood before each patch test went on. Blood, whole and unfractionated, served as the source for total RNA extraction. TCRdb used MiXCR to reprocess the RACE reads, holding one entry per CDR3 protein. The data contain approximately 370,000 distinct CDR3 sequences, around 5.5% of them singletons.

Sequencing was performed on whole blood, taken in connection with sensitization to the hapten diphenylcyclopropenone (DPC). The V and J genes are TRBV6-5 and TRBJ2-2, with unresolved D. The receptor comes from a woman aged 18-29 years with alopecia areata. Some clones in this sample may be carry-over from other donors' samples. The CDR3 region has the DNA TGTGCCAGCAGTTACTCTGTTGCCGCAACCGGGGAGCTGTTTTTT. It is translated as CASSYSVAATGELFF.